The clone carrying this T cell receptor (beta chain) was seen many times. Its antigen is unknown. RNA transcripts provided the source from which TCR beta CDR3 regions were amplified. The HTBI set primed first-round TCR CDR3 RT-PCR. TCRdb re-analysed the multiplex PCR reads in MiXCR, keeping a single row per CDR3 protein. The data show approximately 300,000 distinct CDR3 sequences, approximately 18% seen once. CDR1 is KGHSH, CDR2 LQKENI, per germline. Trimming at V came to 4 bases and at J to 7 bases, leaving 12 bases not matched to a gene. The CDR3 has 16 residues. At least 3 on the Clinical Activity Score was recorded for ophthalmopathy patients, who also had NOSPECS grade at least 4 and duration under 3 months. Clinical symptoms, serum thyroxine, TRAb, thyroid ultrasound and orbital computed tomography informed diagnoses. Isolation of PBMCs was performed on roughly 9 ml fresh peripheral blood. This entry is derived from a study of T cells in Graves' hyperthyroidism and ophthalmopathy. The study, taken as a whole, reports: Blood also carried most thyroid clonotypes expanded above 0.001.

This chain links TRBV18 with TRBJ2-1; 8 bases line up with TRBD1. This clonotype originated in a middle-aged man with Graves' ophthalmopathy. The sequencing input was blood. The CDR3, as DNA: TGTGCCAGCTCACTCGGACAGGGCGGTGGGGCGAATGAGCAGTTCTTC. Residues: CASSLGQGGGANEQFF.